This T cell receptor beta chain comes out of a study of T cell responses to AZD1222 COVID-19 vaccine. Whole-study findings and limits: Seropositive status at baseline applied to only 6 or 7 AZD1222 recipients. Spike-specific TCR breadth and depth both grew after two AZD1222 doses.

V lost 4 bases and J lost 4, with 10 bases in between. This CDR3 contains 13 residues. Assay used: immunoSEQ multiplex PCR; TCRdb lists only in-frame clones, some missing. The sample includes around 5,000 clones, around nine tenths of them seen just once. On this clone: Its target is unknown.

This receptor was taken from an adult who received the AZD1222 COVID-19 vaccine. This rearrangement joins TRBV12-3 or TRBV12-4 to TRBJ1-2; D is possibly TRBD1 (5 bases). Sequencing used peripheral blood, obtained 28 days after the second AZD1222 dose. This CDR3 is CASSWGLAYGYTF. DNA of the CDR3: TGTGCCAGCAGTTGGGGCTTAGCCTATGGCTACACCTTC.